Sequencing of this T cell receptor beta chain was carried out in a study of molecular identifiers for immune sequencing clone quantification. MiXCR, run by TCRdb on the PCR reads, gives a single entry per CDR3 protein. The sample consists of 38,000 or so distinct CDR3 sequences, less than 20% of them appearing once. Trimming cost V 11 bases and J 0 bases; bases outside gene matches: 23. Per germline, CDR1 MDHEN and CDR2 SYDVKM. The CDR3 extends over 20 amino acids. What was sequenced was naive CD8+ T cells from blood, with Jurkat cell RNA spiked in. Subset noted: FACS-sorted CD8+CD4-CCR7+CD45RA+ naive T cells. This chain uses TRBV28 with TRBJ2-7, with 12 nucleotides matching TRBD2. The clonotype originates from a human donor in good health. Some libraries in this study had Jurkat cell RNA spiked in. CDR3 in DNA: TGTGCCGGCACCAAAGGCGGGACTAGCGGGCCATGGGCGAGCTCCTACGAGCAGTACTTC. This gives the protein CAGTKGGTSGPWASSYEQYF.